The 10 T cell receptor beta chains in this list originate from one sample, sequenced in a study of blood T cell repertoires in COVID-19. Produced via immunoSEQ multiplex PCR; TCRdb's table is partial and in-frame only. The sample has over 120,000 clones; approximately 78% are singletons. Sequencing was done on a sample of PBMCs or T cells enriched from blood (not recorded which). The receptors were gathered from a woman in her 50s who had recovered from COVID-19.

The chain combines TRBV7-2 with TRBJ2-1; a possible D gene is TRBD2 (5 bases). Germline V gene sequence: CDR1 SGHTA, CDR2 FQGNSA. The CDR3 totals 14 residues. Trimming removed 7 bases from V and 7 bases from J, with 17 bases in between. The DNA for the CDR3 is TGTGCCAGCACATGGGTCCAACTAGGGAATGAGCAGTTCTTC. Translated, it gives CASTWVQLGNEQFF. Supplemented by reference TRBV7-2 and TRBJ2-1, the full variable domain reads GAGVSQSPSNKVTEKGKDVELRCDPISGHTALYWYRQSLGQGLEFLIYFQGNSAPDKSGLPSDRFSAERTGGSVSTLTIQRTQQEDSAVYLCASTWVQLGNEQFFGPGTRLTVL.

The rearrangement links TRBV2 to TRBJ1-1; D is unclear. Trimming shortened V by 1 base and J by 6 bases, and 3 bases separated the two germline ends. The germline gives CDR1 SNHLY, CDR2 FYNNEI. The CDR3 length is 11 residues. CDR3 amino acids: CASSEVSEAFF. The DNA for the CDR3 is TGTGCCAGCAGTGAAGTCTCTGAAGCTTTCTTT. The whole variable domain, remainder taken from reference TRBV2 and TRBJ1-1, is EPEVTQTPSHQVTQMGQEVILRCVPISNHLYFYWYRQILGQKVEFLVSFYNNEISEKSEIFDDQFSVERPDGSNFTLKIRSTKLEDSAMYFCASSEVSEAFFGQGTRLTVV.

The rearrangement joins TRBV5-4 to TRBJ1-3; D may be TRBD1 (6 bases). Trimming stripped 0 bases from V and 4 bases from J, with 17 bases between. The CDR3 totals 17 residues. The germline CDR1 and CDR2 sequences are SGHNT and YYREEE (reference sequence). CDR3 coding DNA: TGTGCCAGCAGCTTGGTTCGGGGGGCAACGAAAGGAAACACCATATATTTT. Encoded protein: CASSLVRGATKGNTIYF.

This chain connects TRBV15 to TRBJ2-7, with D maybe TRBD2 (5 bases). With 1 base removed from V and 3 bases from J, the gap between germline ends came to 10 bases. Per germline, CDR1 LNHNV and CDR2 YYDKDF (reference sequence). The CDR3 is made up of 14 amino acids. Written as DNA, the CDR3 is TGTGCCACCAGCAGAGTGCCGGGAAACTACGAGCAGTACTTC. Protein: CATSRVPGNYEQYF. Based on the CDR3 plus reference TRBV15 and TRBJ2-7, the full variable domain is DAMVIQNPRYQVTQFGKPVTLSCSQTLNHNVMYWYQQKSSQAPKLLFHYYDKDFNNEADTPDNFQSRRPNTSFCFLDIRSPGLGDTAMYLCATSRVPGNYEQYFGPGTRLTVT.

The chain combines TRBV28 with TRBJ1-2; D gene uncertain. Germline V CDR1 and CDR2: MDHEN, SYDVKM. CDR3 size: 13 residues. The germline V and J ends were trimmed by 10 bases and 3 bases, with 15 bases remaining between them. The chain's CDR3 is CATSVSVHYGYTF. Here the CDR3 DNA reads TGTGCCACCTCAGTTTCAGTGCACTATGGCTACACCTTC.

The rearrangement joins TRBV7-2 to TRBJ1-1, with D tentatively TRBD1 (5 bases). CDR1 SGHTA and CDR2 FQGNSA come from the germline V gene. The CDR3 runs 13 residues. V was trimmed by 5 bases and J by 5 bases, leaving 12 bases between them. As DNA, the CDR3 is TGTGCCAGCAGCCCCTACAGGAATACTGAAGCTTTCTTT. It translates to CASSPYRNTEAFF. Drawing the rest from reference TRBV7-2 and TRBJ1-1, the complete variable domain is GAGVSQSPSNKVTEKGKDVELRCDPISGHTALYWYRQSLGQGLEFLIYFQGNSAPDKSGLPSDRFSAERTGGSVSTLTIQRTQQEDSAVYLCASSPYRNTEAFFGQGTRLTVV.

This rearrangement joins TRBV7-2 to TRBJ1-5, with unresolved D. Between the trimmed V and J ends, which lost 0 bases and 7 bases, there was a span of 10 bases. Germline assignment: CDR1 SGHTA and CDR2 FQGNSA. The CDR3 spans 14 residues. This CDR3 is CASSLARFEQPQHF. Here the CDR3 DNA reads TGTGCCAGCAGCTTAGCTAGATTTGAGCAGCCCCAGCATTTT.

The chain couples TRBV5-6 to TRBJ1-2; weak D call: TRBD1 (5 bases). V was clipped by 1 base and J by 7 bases, with 11 bases between them. CDR1 and CDR2 from the germline V gene are SGHDT and YYEEEE. CDR3 length: 13 residues. The CDR3 loop reads CASSLPQGSGYTF. CDR3 nucleotide sequence: TGTGCCAGCAGCTTGCCCCAGGGCTCTGGCTACACCTTC.

The chain joins TRBV10-3 to TRBJ2-7, with 8 bases fitting TRBD1. The CDR3 loop spans 12 amino acids. V dropped 10 bases and J dropped 4; count of bases not matched to a gene: 6. Per the germline V gene, CDR1 is ENHRY and CDR2 is SYGVKD. Here the CDR3 reads CATRGQAYEQYF. The CDR3 coding sequence is TGTGCCACAAGGGGACAGGCTTACGAGCAGTACTTC.

In this sample, this clone turned up a few times. The chain is built from TRBV15 and TRBJ2-5; 10 bases line up with TRBD1. Germline V gene data show CDR1 as LNHNV and CDR2 as YYDKDF (reference sequence). Trimming took 5 bases from V and 2 from J; bases not matched to a gene: 11. The CDR3 runs 17 residues. Here the CDR3 DNA reads TGTGCCACCAGCGCGCTTGGACAGGGGGTGTATCAAGAGACCCAGTACTTC. Encoded protein: CATSALGQGVYQETQYF.